One sample yielded the 32 T cell receptor beta chains listed below, sequenced in a study of blood T cell repertoires in COVID-19. Clones were sequenced by immunoSEQ multiplex PCR, and TCRdb holds only the in-frame ones, with some missing. The sample has 250,000 to 300,000 clones; approximately 80% are singletons. The sample consisted of peripheral blood. The receptors derive from a woman between 55 and 75 years old with active or convalescent COVID-19.

V usage is TRBV2 and J usage is TRBJ2-5; 10 bases agree with TRBD2. The CDR3 is made up of 16 amino acids. CDR1 is SNHLY, CDR2 FYNNEI, per germline. The trim removed 1 base at V and 5 bases at J, leaving 7 bases unmatched. CDR3 nucleotides: TGTGCCAGCAGTGAAGAGCGGGGGGGCCCGGGGGAGACCCAGTACTTC. Translating it yields CASSEERGGPGETQYF. Using reference TRBV2 and TRBJ2-5 for the parts outside the CDR3, the full variable domain is EPEVTQTPSHQVTQMGQEVILRCVPISNHLYFYWYRQILGQKVEFLVSFYNNEISEKSEIFDDQFSVERPDGSNFTLKIRSTKLEDSAMYFCASSEERGGPGETQYFGPGTRLLVL.

This chain uses TRBV7-2 with TRBJ2-7, with 11 positions matching TRBD1. The trim removed 5 bases at V and 3 bases at J, leaving 3 bases unmatched. Germline V lookup: CDR1 SGHTA, CDR2 FQGNSA. The CDR3 runs 14 residues. CDR3 sequence (DNA): TGTGCCAGCAGCACGGGACAGGGGGTCTACGAGCAGTACTTC. Its protein is CASSTGQGVYEQYF.

The chain uses TRBV27 and TRBJ2-7; 9 positions match TRBD1. This CDR3 has 14 residues. V trimming: 4 bases; J trimming: 5 bases; junction bases outside the gene matches: 6. Germline V lookup: CDR1 MNHEY, CDR2 SMNVEV (reference sequence). In DNA form, the CDR3 reads TGTGCCAGCAGTTCTTACAGGGGGCCCCACGAGCAGTACTTC. It is translated as CASSSYRGPHEQYF.

The gene calls are TRBV29-1 and TRBJ1-1; D perhaps matches TRBD1 (5 bases). V lost 6 bases and J 5 bases, leaving 19 bases between the germline ends. Germline V gene lookup returns CDR1 SQVTM and CDR2 ANQGSEA. The CDR3 runs 14 residues. In DNA form, the CDR3 reads TGCAGCGTCACATTGGGGGTCGGGGGGACTGAAGCTTTCTTT. Its translation: CSVTLGVGGTEAFF. Full variable domain (missing parts from reference TRBV29-1 and TRBJ1-1): SAVISQKPSRDICQRGTSLTIQCQVDSQVTMMFWYRQQPGQSLTLIATANQGSEATYESGFVIDKFPISRPNLTFSTLTVSNMSPEDSSIYLCSVTLGVGGTEAFFGQGTRLTVV.

The genes are TRBV30 and TRBJ1-1; D perhaps matches TRBD1 (5 bases). The V end was cut by 1 base, the J end by 7 bases, with 13 bases between. CDR3 length: 13 amino acids. Germline V gene sequence: CDR1 GTSNPN, CDR2 SVGIG (reference sequence). DNA of the CDR3: TGTGCCTGGAGTGGGGGTGGTCAGGGTGAAGCTTTCTTT. Protein sequence: CAWSGGGQGEAFF.

The chain carries TRBV3-1 (or the pseudogene TRBV3-2) and TRBJ2-5; TRBD1 is a possible D gene (5 bases). CDR1 and CDR2 from the germline V gene are LGHDT and YNNKEL (reference sequence). Trimming removed 6 bases at V and 5 bases at J, with 16 bases between. This CDR3 is 14 amino acids long. Here the CDR3 DNA reads TGTGCCAGCAGTCCGCCGGACATCAAGGAGACCCAGTACTTC. This sequence encodes CASSPPDIKETQYF.

The table lists this clone with a few counts. The V and J genes are TRBV5-1 and TRBJ2-7; 10 nucleotides agree with TRBD2. The germline V gene encodes CDR1 SGHRS and CDR2 YFSETQ. The CDR3 sequence is 15 residues long. The V gene end was trimmed by 1 base and the J gene end by 7 bases; junction bases not matched to a gene: 8. The CDR3 bases are TGCGCCAGCAGCTTGTCTACTAGCGGGGTGGGGGAGCAGTACTTC. This encodes CASSLSTSGVGEQYF.

The CDR3 coding sequence is TGTGCCAGCAGTACCTTCTGGAGGCCCCTCTCCTACGAGCAGTACTTC. Translated: CASSTFWRPLSYEQYF. The rearrangement links TRBV28 to TRBJ2-7, with D possibly being TRBD2 (5 bases). This CDR3 is 16 amino acids long. The V and J ends lost 5 bases and 0 bases respectively, with 17 bases between them. Germline lookup yields CDR1 MDHEN and CDR2 SYDVKM.

The chain has TRBV11-2 and TRBJ2-5; 9 positions match TRBD2. Germline V lookup: CDR1 SGHAT, CDR2 FQNNGV. The CDR3 loop spans 15 amino acids. Trimming cost V 3 bases and J 9 bases; bases outside gene matches: 11. The DNA of the CDR3 is TGTGCCAGCAGCTTCGCTAGCGGGGTCCCGGGGCCCCAGTACTTC. Amino acids: CASSFASGVPGPQYF.

CDR3 amino acids: CASGLVLTSSYNEQFF. CDR3 nucleotides: TGTGCTAGTGGTTTGGTACTGACAAGCTCCTACAATGAGCAGTTCTTC. The chain carries TRBV12-5 and TRBJ2-1; D not certain. Germline lookup yields CDR1 LGHNT and CDR2 FRNRAP. V lost 0 bases to trimming and J lost 0 bases, with 9 bases between them. CDR3 length equals 16 residues.

The J gene is TRBJ1-4, the V gene TRBV5-6, with no clear D. Trimming left V 4 bases short and J 0 bases short, with 10 bases between. This CDR3 contains 15 residues. Germline CDR1 SGHDT, CDR2 YYEEEE. The CDR3 DNA reads TGTGCCAGCAGCCGACTCTACGCAACTAATGAAAAACTGTTTTTT. This translates into CASSRLYATNEKLFF.

In its sample, this clone was seen once. The rearrangement uses TRBV19 and TRBJ1-2, with 7 bases matching TRBD1. Losses at the gene ends were 6 bases for V and 2 bases for J; bases not matched to a gene: 6. The CDR3 contains 14 residues. The germline V gene encodes CDR1 LNHDA and CDR2 SQIVND (reference sequence). CDR3 nucleotide sequence: TGTGCCAGTAGCCAGGGGGTCTCAAACTATGGCTACACCTTC. Its translation: CASSQGVSNYGYTF.

The chain recombines TRBV9 with TRBJ2-3, with TRBD1 matching 8 bases. The length of the CDR3 is 16 residues. With 0 bases clipped from V and 4 bases from J, the junction kept 7 bases outside the gene matches. Germline V CDR1 and CDR2: SGDLS, YYNGEE. The CDR3 loop reads CASSVGGRGQSDTQYF. As DNA, the CDR3 is TGTGCCAGCAGCGTAGGGGGCAGGGGGCAATCAGATACGCAGTATTTT.

The chain recombines TRBV11-2 with TRBJ1-4; a possible D gene is TRBD1 (5 bases). Germline loops: CDR1 SGHAT, CDR2 FQNNGV. Trimming took off 1 base at V and 3 bases at J, with 9 bases between the two ends. The CDR3 is 15 residues long. In DNA form, the CDR3 reads TGTGCCAGCAGCTTAGGTTGGGGGGCTAATGAAAAACTGTTTTTT. Translation: CASSLGWGANEKLFF.

The chain has TRBV5-1 and TRBJ1-1; 11 bases agree with TRBD1. The CDR3 loop spans 17 amino acids. In germline, CDR1 is SGHRS, CDR2 YFSETQ. V lost 2 bases to trimming and J lost 4 bases; unmatched junction nucleotides: 10. CDR3 region: CASSFLTGTGGPTEAFF. CDR3 nucleotides: TGCGCCAGCAGCTTCCTAACCGGGACAGGGGGGCCCACTGAAGCTTTCTTT.

This clone was counted at least ten times. The rearrangement joins TRBV3-1 (or the pseudogene TRBV3-2) to TRBJ2-2; D call uncertain. The CDR3 contains 12 residues. The germline V gene has CDR1 LGHDT and CDR2 YNNKEL (reference sequence). V lost 1 base and J 6 bases, leaving 3 bases between the germline ends. Written as DNA, the CDR3 is TGTGCCAGCAGCCAAGCCGCCGGGGAGCTGTTTTTT. It is translated as CASSQAAGELFF.

CDR3 nucleotides: TGTGCCAGCAGTCTCAGGGGAGCCGAGCAGTACTTC. It codes for CASSLRGAEQYF. This chain links TRBV6-6 with TRBJ2-7; a weak D match, TRBD1 (6 bases). CDR3 length: 12 residues. V was pared by 5 bases and J by 6 bases, with 11 bases between. Germline values: CDR1 MNHNY, CDR2 SVGAGI (reference sequence).

The rearrangement uses TRBV18 and TRBJ2-7, with a possible D match to TRBD2 (5 bases). V was shortened by 4 bases and J by 5 bases, with 12 bases between the two germline ends. The CDR3 consists of 13 residues. Germline CDR1 KGHSH, CDR2 LQKENI. The CDR3 region has the DNA TGTGCCAGCTCACAAGGCGAGGGAAACGAGCAGTACTTC. Residues: CASSQGEGNEQYF.

The chain has TRBV5-4 and TRBJ1-1, with TRBD1 as a possible D gene (5 bases). In germline, CDR1 is SGHNT, CDR2 YYREEE (reference sequence). This CDR3 has 12 residues. Trimming shortened V by 2 bases and J by 4 bases, and 6 bases separated the two germline ends. The DNA of the CDR3 is TGTGCCAGCAGCTTAGGGGTCACTGAAGCTTTCTTT. This codes for CASSLGVTEAFF. Together with reference TRBV5-4 and TRBJ1-1, the CDR3 gives the full variable domain: ETGVTQSPTHLIKTRGQQVTLRCSSQSGHNTVSWYQQALGQGPQFIFQYYREEENGRGNFPPRFSGLQFPNYSSELNVNALELDDSALYLCASSLGVTEAFFGQGTRLTVV.

The chain is built from TRBV6-5 and TRBJ1-1; D unclear. V lost 2 bases, J lost 11 bases, and 9 bases lay in between. The V gene's germline CDR1 is MNHEY and CDR2 SVGAGI. This CDR3 contains 11 residues. DNA for the CDR3: TGTGCCAGCAGTTACAGGAGTACGGCTTTCTTT. Translating it yields CASSYRSTAFF.

The V gene is TRBV15, the J gene TRBJ2-7, with 8 bases matching TRBD1. Germline CDR1 reads LNHNV; CDR2 reads YYDKDF (reference sequence). V shed 2 bases, J shed 4 bases, and the junction held 4 bases outside the gene matches. The CDR3 is 14 amino acids. This CDR3 reads CATSRQGAWYEQYF. The CDR3 bases are TGTGCCACCAGCAGACAGGGGGCCTGGTACGAGCAGTACTTC.

The V and J genes are TRBV7-9 and TRBJ2-7, with D uncertain. Germline CDR1 reads SEHNR; CDR2 reads FQNEAQ (reference sequence). The CDR3 runs 14 residues. V was clipped by 5 bases and J by 3 bases, with 14 bases between them. CDR3 residues: CASSPIQIYYEQYF. CDR3 sequence (DNA): TGTGCCAGCAGCCCCATACAAATTTACTACGAGCAGTACTTC. Full variable domain (outside the CDR3, taken from reference TRBV7-9 and TRBJ2-7): DTGVSQNPRHKITKRGQNVTFRCDPISEHNRLYWYRQTLGQGPEFLTYFQNEAQLEKSRLLSDRFSAERPKGSFSTLEIQRTEQGDSAMYLCASSPIQIYYEQYFGPGTRLTVT.

This chain connects TRBV30 to TRBJ1-2; possibly TRBD1 for D (5 bases). The V gene lost 2 bases and the J gene lost 7 bases, with 11 bases spanning the gap. Germline V gives CDR1 GTSNPN, CDR2 SVGIG (reference sequence). The CDR3 contains 12 residues. The CDR3 loop is CAWSPREGGYTF. For the CDR3, the DNA is TGTGCCTGGAGTCCCAGGGAGGGTGGCTACACCTTC.

The chain joins TRBV11-2 to TRBJ1-4; TRBD1 is a possible D gene (6 bases). CDR1 is SGHAT, CDR2 FQNNGV, per germline. The V end lost 5 bases, the J end lost 0 bases, and 16 bases lay between the germline ends. The CDR3 runs 17 residues. The CDR3 DNA follows: TGTGCCAGCAGCACCAGGGGTTGGGGAACAACTAATGAAAAACTGTTTTTT. Translation: CASSTRGWGTTNEKLFF.

This clone has a single count. The chain uses TRBV3-1 (or the pseudogene TRBV3-2) and TRBJ2-7, with 11 bases identical to TRBD1. The CDR3 consists of 17 residues. Germline CDR1 reads LGHDT; CDR2 reads YNNKEL (reference sequence). The V and J ends lost 0 bases and 2 bases, in that order; junction bases with no gene match: 6. CDR3 sequence reads: CASSQDPPGQGAYEQYF. CDR3 sequence (DNA): TGTGCCAGCAGCCAAGACCCCCCGGGACAGGGGGCCTACGAGCAGTACTTC.

V and J are TRBV29-1 and TRBJ2-1, with 7 bases matching TRBD2. Per germline, CDR1 SQVTM and CDR2 ANQGSEA. The CDR3 is 12 amino acids. The junction had 1 base not matched to a gene; V was cut back by 7 bases and J by 1 base. CDR3 in amino acids: CSAGGSYNEQFF. Here the CDR3 DNA reads TGCAGCGCCGGGGGGTCCTACAATGAGCAGTTCTTC.

The chain employs TRBV19 and TRBJ2-5, with 10 positions matching TRBD1. V shed 5 bases, J shed 4 bases, and the junction held 7 bases outside the gene matches. The CDR3 covers 15 residues. Germline CDR1 LNHDA, CDR2 SQIVND (reference sequence). CDR3 amino acids: CASSVPTGGVETQYF. In nucleotides, the CDR3 is TGTGCCAGTAGTGTACCGACAGGGGGCGTAGAGACCCAGTACTTC.

The V call is TRBV5-4, the J call TRBJ2-7, with 9 nucleotides matching TRBD2. The CDR3 has 17 amino acids. V shed 1 base, J shed 4 bases, and the junction held 12 bases outside the gene matches. In germline, CDR1 is SGHNT, CDR2 YYREEE (reference sequence). CDR3 amino acids: CASSLNGYLAGAYEQYF. As DNA, the CDR3 is TGTGCCAGCAGCTTGAACGGCTATTTAGCGGGGGCGTACGAGCAGTACTTC.

V and J are TRBV11-2 and TRBJ2-7; 8 nucleotides align to TRBD1. With 5 bases clipped from V and 9 bases from J, the junction kept 9 bases outside the gene matches. The germline CDR1 and CDR2 sequences are SGHAT and FQNNGV. The CDR3 is 13 residues long. The CDR3 spells CASSPGTGPWQYF. As DNA, the CDR3 is TGTGCCAGCAGCCCAGGGACAGGCCCATGGCAGTACTTC.

This chain's CDR3 is CASGQGNEQYF. The CDR3 nucleotides are TGTGCCAGTGGACAGGGGAACGAGCAGTACTTC. J is TRBJ2-7 and V is TRBV19; TRBD1 agrees at 9 bases. The CDR3 runs to 11 residues. With V trimmed by 8 bases and J by 5 bases, 1 base remained unmatched. Germline loops: CDR1 LNHDA, CDR2 SQIVND (reference sequence).

V gene TRBV21-1 combines with J gene TRBJ1-2; TRBD1 was called by the table and not checked on the DNA. TRBV21-1 is given as a pseudogene. The CDR3 is 15 amino acids. The CDR3 protein is CASSPRDSSNYGYTF. The CDR3 nucleotides are TGTGCCAGCAGCCCCCGGGACAGTTCTAACTATGGCTACACCTTC.

This sequence joins TRBV7-8 and TRBJ1-3; 9 bases fit TRBD1. V was clipped by 2 bases and J by 4 bases; unmatched bases: 3. The germline V gene has CDR1 SGHVS and CDR2 FQNEAQ. The CDR3 extends over 15 amino acids. In DNA form, the CDR3 reads TGTGCCAGCAGCTTAAGCGGGACAGGGGGAAACACCATATATTTT. Its protein is CASSLSGTGGNTIYF.